This is a list of T cell receptor beta chains from one sample in a study of response to subunit inactivated influenza vaccine. One entry per CDR3 protein results from TCRdb running MiXCR on the RT-PCR reads. The sample records hundreds of thousands of distinct CDR3 sequences, 13% to 15% being singletons. Sequencing was performed on PBMCs from blood, taken approximately 15 days before vaccination. The receptors originated from a man between 50 and 59 years old who received an inactivated influenza vaccine. CDR3s include the opening cysteine and the closing phenylalanine or tryptophan. A D gene is named only where the DNA matches it firmly. Some rows have no size entry. The others give once, few or many, or a class for an expanded clone.

d_call	clone_size	j_call	v_call	cdr3_nt	cdr3_aa
TRBD2	.	TRBJ2-1	TRBV11-1	TGTGCCAGCAGCTTAGGCTACGGACTAGCGGGAGGGAACGACAATGAGCAGTTCTTC	CASSLGYGLAGGNDNEQFF
.	few	TRBJ2-7	TRBV7-9	TGTGCCAGCAGCTCCCCGGGCGTGTACTCCTACGAGCAGTACTTC	CASSSPGVYSYEQYF
.	few	TRBJ2-3	TRBV7-2	TGTGCCAGCAGCCCCCGAGTGGGGGTTCGCACAGATACGCAGTATTTT	CASSPRVGVRTDTQYF
.	.	TRBJ2-1	TRBV6-2/TRBV6-3	TGTGCCAGCAGCCCCGACAATTCCTACAATGAGCAGTTCTTC	CASSPDNSYNEQFF
.	.	TRBJ1-2	TRBV4-2	TGTGCCAGCAGCCACAGAATGGGAGCGGGCTATGGCTACACCTTC	CASSHRMGAGYGYTF
TRBD2	many	TRBJ2-7	TRBV27	TGTGCCAGCAGTTTCCTACCATTGACTAGCGGAAGCTCCTACGAGCAGTACTTC	CASSFLPLTSGSSYEQYF
.	.	TRBJ1-5	TRBV12-3/TRBV12-4	TGTGCCAGCAGGCCTGCAGGGAATAGCAATCAGCCCCAGCATTTT	CASRPAGNSNQPQHF
TRBD2	.	TRBJ2-3	TRBV29-1	TGCAGCGCCGATTACCGGACTAGGCCGGATACGCAGTATTTT	CSADYRTRPDTQYF
.	.	TRBJ1-2	TRBV12-3/TRBV12-4	TGTGCCAGCAGGCCCGGGACTAACTATGGCTACACCTTC	CASRPGTNYGYTF
TRBD2	few	TRBJ2-3	TRBV11-2	TGTGCCAGCAGCCCAAATAGCGGGAATGCAGATACGCAGTATTTT	CASSPNSGNADTQYF
TRBD1	few	TRBJ2-1	TRBV7-2	TGTGCCAGCAGCTTAGCGTGGACAGGGGGTTCCTACAATGAGCAGTTCTTC	CASSLAWTGGSYNEQFF
.	.	TRBJ2-7	TRBV5-1	TGCGCCAGCAGCTCGGGCGGTGCAGGGGAAAATGAGCAGTACTTC	CASSSGGAGENEQYF
TRBD1	few	TRBJ2-6	TRBV11-2	TGTGCCAGCAGTGGACAGGGGGCCTTCTCTGGGGCCAACGTCCTGACTTTC	CASSGQGAFSGANVLTF
TRBD2	many	TRBJ2-3	TRBV27	TGTGCCAGCACCCTACTAGCGGGAGGGCCCCCAGATACGCAGTATTTT	CASTLLAGGPPDTQYF
.	many	TRBJ1-2	TRBV4-3	TGCGCCAGCAGCCAAGAGGTACTCCAGGGAAACTATGGCTACACCTTC	CASSQEVLQGNYGYTF
.	.	TRBJ2-1	TRBV5-1	TGCGCCAGCAGCCTCGGCCGGTGGGAGAATGAGCAGTTCTTC	CASSLGRWENEQFF
.	few	TRBJ1-1	TRBV7-8	TGTGCCAGCAGCTTAGCGACGATACGGTCCTCGGAAGCTTTCTTT	CASSLATIRSSEAFF
.	few	TRBJ1-1	TRBV2	TGTGCCAGCAGTGAAGCGCACGGGGTAGCTGAAGCTTTCTTT	CASSEAHGVAEAFF
.	few	TRBJ1-1	TRBV15	TGTGCCACCAGCAGCATCAGGGGTGGAACTGAAGCTTTCTTT	CATSSIRGGTEAFF
.	few	TRBJ1-6	TRBV7-2	TGTGCCAGCAGCCCAATCTCCGTAGCCTCCTATAATTCACCCCTCCACTTT	CASSPISVASYNSPLHF
TRBD2	few	TRBJ2-1	TRBV7-3	TGTGCCAGCAGCTTAATAGGGACTAGCGGAACGGGGGTGTACAATGAGCAGTTCTTC	CASSLIGTSGTGVYNEQFF
TRBD1	.	TRBJ2-7	TRBV2	TGTGCCAGCAGTGACTGGGCAGGGGGCTCCTACGAGCAGTACTTC	CASSDWAGGSYEQYF
TRBD2	.	TRBJ2-1	TRBV4-1	TGCGCCAGCAGCCAAGCCCGCGGGGGGTCGGATGAGCAGTTCTTC	CASSQARGGSDEQFF
TRBD2	few	TRBJ2-3	TRBV7-8	TGTGCCAGCAGCTGGGGACTAGCGGGAGACCATAAGCAGTATTTT	CASSWGLAGDHKQYF
.	few	TRBJ2-3	TRBV15	TGTGCCACCAGCAGAGATTTTCTGGGACTTGGCACAGATACGCAGTATTTT	CATSRDFLGLGTDTQYF
.	.	TRBJ2-1	TRBV6-4	TGTGCCAGCAGTAATGAAGAGGGGGACATTCAGTTCTTC	CASSNEEGDIQFF
.	.	TRBJ2-7	TRBV29-1	TGCAGCGTGTCCGGGACACTCTCCTACGAGCAGTACTTC	CSVSGTLSYEQYF
TRBD2	few	TRBJ2-3	TRBV2	TGTGCCAGCAGTGAGCCACCCCCGACTAGCGGGTGGGGGTATTTT	CASSEPPPTSGWGYF
TRBD2	many	TRBJ2-5	TRBV7-3	TGTGCCAGCAGCTTATCTAGCGGGAGTCGGGAGACCCAGTACTTC	CASSLSSGSRETQYF
.	many	TRBJ1-1	TRBV6-2/TRBV6-3	TGTGCCAGCAGTTACAGGGGCGGCACTGAAGCTTTCTTT	CASSYRGGTEAFF
TRBD2	few	TRBJ2-1	TRBV12-3/TRBV12-4	TGTGCCAGCAGTTTGGTAGGCACTAGCGGTGGTCGGTCGACTGAGCAGTTCTTC	CASSLVGTSGGRSTEQFF
.	few	TRBJ2-1	TRBV2	TGTGCCAGCAGTGAATTGGCGGAGATCTACAATGAGCAGTTCTTC	CASSELAEIYNEQFF
TRBD2	few	TRBJ2-1	TRBV6-5	TGTGCCAGCAGTTACTCGCCGAGGGAGGGCTTTGAGCAGTTCTTC	CASSYSPREGFEQFF
TRBD2	many	TRBJ2-5	TRBV7-2	TGTGCCAGCACCCGCCTAGCGGGACGGGAGACCCAGTACTTC	CASTRLAGRETQYF
.	.	TRBJ2-7	TRBV9	TGTGCCAGCAGCACCGAGGGGGAGCAGTACTTC	CASSTEGEQYF
.	few	TRBJ2-2	TRBV11-2	TGTGCCAGCAGCTTAGATAGGGCTGCCCGGCGGGGCACCGGGGAGCTGTTTTTT	CASSLDRAARRGTGELFF
.	few	TRBJ2-1	TRBV20-1	TGCAGTGCTAGGTTGAGGCAGCGCTCAGTCTACAATGAGCAGTTCTTC	CSARLRQRSVYNEQFF
.	few	TRBJ1-2	TRBV5-1	TGCGCCAGCAGCCCACAGGGAAACCCCGTCGATAACTATGGCTACACCTTC	CASSPQGNPVDNYGYTF
TRBD2	.	TRBJ2-1	TRBV4-3	TGCGCCAGCAGCCAAGAAGCGGGGGTGGCCTACAATGAGCAGTTCTTC	CASSQEAGVAYNEQFF
TRBD1	.	TRBJ2-5	TRBV6-9	TGTGCCAGCAGAGTCGGGACAGATCAAGAGACCCAGTACTTC	CASRVGTDQETQYF
.	.	TRBJ1-5	TRBV4-2	TGTGCCAGCAGCCACGAACAGAACCGCAATCAGCCCCAGCATTTT	CASSHEQNRNQPQHF
.	few	TRBJ2-5	TRBV5-1	TGCGCCAGCAGCGAAACGACTAGTCAAGAGACCCAGTACTTC	CASSETTSQETQYF
TRBD2	.	TRBJ2-1	TRBV7-2	TGTGCCAGCAGCTGGGCGGGGACTAGCGGATACAATGAGCAGTTCTTC	CASSWAGTSGYNEQFF
TRBD2	.	TRBJ2-1	TRBV18	TGTGCCAGCTCTGGGGTAGCGGGAGATGAGCAGTTCTTC	CASSGVAGDEQFF
.	few	TRBJ2-7	TRBV7-2	TGTGCCAGCAGGGCCCGGACAGACCACGAGCAGTACTTC	CASRARTDHEQYF
.	few	TRBJ2-6	TRBV5-1	TGCGCCAGCAGCCCCCGACAGAGCTCTGGGGCCAACGTCCTGACTTTC	CASSPRQSSGANVLTF
TRBD2	many	TRBJ2-1	TRBV7-2	TGTGCCAGCAGCTTAGTTAGCGGGAGTCTCAATGAGCAGTTCTTC	CASSLVSGSLNEQFF
.	.	TRBJ2-2	TRBV20-1	TGCAGTGCTAGCCCGGGCAGGTTCGTGAATACCGGGGAGCTGTTTTTT	CSASPGRFVNTGELFF
TRBD2	few	TRBJ2-1	TRBV6-5	TGTGCCAGCAGTTACTCGGGGACTAGCGGATACAATGAGCAGTTCTTC	CASSYSGTSGYNEQFF
.	many	TRBJ2-2	TRBV11-2	TGTGCCAGCAGCTTATATGGGACGACCGGGGAGCTGTTTTTT	CASSLYGTTGELFF
.	.	TRBJ1-5	TRBV14	TGTGCCAGCAGCCCGCTAGGCACGACGCAGCATTTT	CASSPLGTTQHF
.	.	TRBJ1-6	TRBV7-9	TGTGCCAGCAGCTATGAGGGTGGGTCACCCCTCCACTTT	CASSYEGGSPLHF
.	many	TRBJ2-2	TRBV20-1	TGCAGTGCCCTTATGGGAATCACCGGGGAGCTGTTTTTT	CSALMGITGELFF
.	.	TRBJ1-6	TRBV7-2	TGTGCCAGCAGCTTAATAAGGGGCGGTTCACCCCTCCACTTT	CASSLIRGGSPLHF
TRBD2	.	TRBJ2-3	TRBV20-1	TGCAGTGCCGAGAGAACTAGCGGGATAGCTGATACGCAGTATTTT	CSAERTSGIADTQYF
.	.	TRBJ1-2	TRBV7-2	TGTGCCAGCAGCTTAGCACAGGCCTATGGCTACACCTTC	CASSLAQAYGYTF
.	many	TRBJ2-7	TRBV9	TGTGCCAGCAGCGTAGGAGGAGCGACCTACGAGCAGTACTTC	CASSVGGATYEQYF